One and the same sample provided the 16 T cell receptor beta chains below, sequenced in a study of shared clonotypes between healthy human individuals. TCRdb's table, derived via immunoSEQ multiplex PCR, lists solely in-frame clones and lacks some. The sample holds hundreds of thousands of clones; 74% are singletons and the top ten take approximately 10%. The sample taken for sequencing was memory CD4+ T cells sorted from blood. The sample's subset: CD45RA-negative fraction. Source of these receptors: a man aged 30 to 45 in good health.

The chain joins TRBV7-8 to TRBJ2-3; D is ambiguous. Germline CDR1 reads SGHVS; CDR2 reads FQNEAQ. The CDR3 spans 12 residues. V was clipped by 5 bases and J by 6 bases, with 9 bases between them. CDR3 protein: CASSPESDTQYF. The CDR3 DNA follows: TGTGCCAGCAGCCCCGAGAGCGATACGCAGTATTTT.

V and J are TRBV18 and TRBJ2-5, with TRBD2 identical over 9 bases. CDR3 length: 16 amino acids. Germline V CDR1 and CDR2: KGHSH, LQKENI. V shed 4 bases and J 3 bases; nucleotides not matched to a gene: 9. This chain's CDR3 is CASSHNRLAGKETQYF. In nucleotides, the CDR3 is TGTGCCAGCTCACACAACCGGCTAGCGGGAAAAGAGACCCAGTACTTC.

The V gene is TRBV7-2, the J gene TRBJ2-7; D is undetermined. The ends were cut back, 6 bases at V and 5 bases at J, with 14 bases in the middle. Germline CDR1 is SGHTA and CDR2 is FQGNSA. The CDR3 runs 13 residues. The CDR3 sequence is CASRDLNADEQYF. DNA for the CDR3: TGTGCCAGCAGGGACCTAAATGCCGACGAGCAGTACTTC.

In DNA form, the CDR3 reads TGTGCCAGCCGGGACAGGGGTCCCTACGAGCAGTACTTC. Its translation: CASRDRGPYEQYF. The chain recombines TRBV2 with TRBJ2-7; 10 nucleotides match TRBD1. Germline V gene sequence: CDR1 SNHLY, CDR2 FYNNEI. Losses at the gene ends were 8 bases for V and 2 bases for J; bases not matched to a gene: 3. The CDR3 extends over 13 amino acids.

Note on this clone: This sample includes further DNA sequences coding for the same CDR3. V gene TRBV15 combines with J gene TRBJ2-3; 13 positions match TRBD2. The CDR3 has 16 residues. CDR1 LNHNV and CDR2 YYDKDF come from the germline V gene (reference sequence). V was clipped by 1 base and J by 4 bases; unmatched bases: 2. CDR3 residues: CATSRGLAGGSDTQYF. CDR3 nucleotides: TGTGCCACCAGCAGAGGACTAGCGGGAGGTTCAGATACGCAGTATTTT.

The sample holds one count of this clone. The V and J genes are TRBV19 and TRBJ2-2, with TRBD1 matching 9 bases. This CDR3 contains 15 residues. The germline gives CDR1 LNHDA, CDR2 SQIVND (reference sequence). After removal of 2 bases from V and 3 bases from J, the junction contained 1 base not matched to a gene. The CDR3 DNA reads TGTGCCAGTAGTATAAGGACAGGGGACACCGGGGAGCTGTTTTTT. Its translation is CASSIRTGDTGELFF.

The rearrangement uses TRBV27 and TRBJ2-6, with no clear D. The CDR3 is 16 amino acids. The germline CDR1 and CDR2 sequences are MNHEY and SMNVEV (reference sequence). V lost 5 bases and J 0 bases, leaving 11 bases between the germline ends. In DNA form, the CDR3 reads TGTGCCAGCAGTCACCCGTCCATCTCTGGGGCCAACGTCCTGACTTTC. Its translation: CASSHPSISGANVLTF. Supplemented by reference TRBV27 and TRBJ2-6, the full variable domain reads EAQVTQNPRYLITVTGKKLTVTCSQNMNHEYMSWYRQDPGLGLRQIYYSMNVEVTDKGDVPEGYKVSRKEKRNFPLILESPSPNQTSLYFCASSHPSISGANVLTFGAGSRLTVL.

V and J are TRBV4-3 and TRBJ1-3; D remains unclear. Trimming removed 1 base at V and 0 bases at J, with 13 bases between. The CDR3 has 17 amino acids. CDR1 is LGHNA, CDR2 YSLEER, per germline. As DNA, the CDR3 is TGCGCCAGCAGCCAAGGCCCTCCTTGGAACTCTGGAAACACCATATATTTT. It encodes CASSQGPPWNSGNTIYF.

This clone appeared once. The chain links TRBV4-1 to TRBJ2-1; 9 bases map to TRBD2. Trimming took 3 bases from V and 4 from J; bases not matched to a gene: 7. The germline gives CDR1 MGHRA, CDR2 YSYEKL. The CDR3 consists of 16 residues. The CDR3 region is CASSHLAGVAYNEQFF. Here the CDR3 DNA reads TGCGCCAGCAGCCACTTAGCGGGAGTAGCGTACAATGAGCAGTTCTTC.

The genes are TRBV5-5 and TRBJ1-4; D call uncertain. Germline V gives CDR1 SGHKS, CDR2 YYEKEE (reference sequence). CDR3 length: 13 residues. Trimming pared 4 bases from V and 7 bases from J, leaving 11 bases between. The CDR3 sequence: CASSRLSGEKLFF. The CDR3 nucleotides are TGTGCCAGCAGCCGTCTGTCGGGTGAAAAACTGTTTTTT.

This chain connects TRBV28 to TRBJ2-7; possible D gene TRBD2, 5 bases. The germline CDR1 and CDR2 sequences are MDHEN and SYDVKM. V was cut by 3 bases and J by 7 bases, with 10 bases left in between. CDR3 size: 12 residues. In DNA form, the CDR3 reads TGTGCCAGCAGTTTTTTCGGGGAAGAGCAGTACTTC. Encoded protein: CASSFFGEEQYF.

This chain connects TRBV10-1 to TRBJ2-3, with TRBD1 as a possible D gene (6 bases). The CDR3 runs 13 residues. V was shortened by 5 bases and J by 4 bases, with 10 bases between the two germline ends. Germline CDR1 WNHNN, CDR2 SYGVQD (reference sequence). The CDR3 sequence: CASSTGRADTQYF. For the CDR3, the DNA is TGCGCCAGCAGTACAGGGCGGGCAGATACGCAGTATTTT.

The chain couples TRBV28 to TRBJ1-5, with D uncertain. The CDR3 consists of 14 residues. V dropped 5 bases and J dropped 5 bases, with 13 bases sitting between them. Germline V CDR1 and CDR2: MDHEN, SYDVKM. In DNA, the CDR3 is TGTGCCAGCAGTGGTCAGGAAACTTATCAGCCCCAGCATTTT. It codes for CASSGQETYQPQHF.

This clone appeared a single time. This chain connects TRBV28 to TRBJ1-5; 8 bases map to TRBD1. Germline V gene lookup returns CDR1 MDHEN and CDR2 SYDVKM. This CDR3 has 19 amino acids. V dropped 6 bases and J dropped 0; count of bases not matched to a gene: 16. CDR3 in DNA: TGTGCCAGCAGCAGTTTCCCGGGACAGGACCTATATAGCAATCAGCCCCAGCATTTT. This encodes CASSSFPGQDLYSNQPQHF.

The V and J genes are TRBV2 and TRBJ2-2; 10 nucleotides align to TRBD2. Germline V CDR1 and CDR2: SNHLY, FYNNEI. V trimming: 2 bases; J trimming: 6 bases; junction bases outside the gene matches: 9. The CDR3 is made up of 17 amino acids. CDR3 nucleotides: TGTGCCAGCAGTGAAAGGTCTAGCGGGAGTTTATCCGGGGAGCTGTTTTTT. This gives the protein CASSERSSGSLSGELFF.

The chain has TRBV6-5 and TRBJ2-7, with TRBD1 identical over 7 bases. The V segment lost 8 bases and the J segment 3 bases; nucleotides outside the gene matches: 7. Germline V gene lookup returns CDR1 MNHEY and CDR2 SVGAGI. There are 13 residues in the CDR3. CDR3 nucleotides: TGTGCCAGCGGCCGGGACAGCCTCTACGAGCAGTACTTC. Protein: CASGRDSLYEQYF.